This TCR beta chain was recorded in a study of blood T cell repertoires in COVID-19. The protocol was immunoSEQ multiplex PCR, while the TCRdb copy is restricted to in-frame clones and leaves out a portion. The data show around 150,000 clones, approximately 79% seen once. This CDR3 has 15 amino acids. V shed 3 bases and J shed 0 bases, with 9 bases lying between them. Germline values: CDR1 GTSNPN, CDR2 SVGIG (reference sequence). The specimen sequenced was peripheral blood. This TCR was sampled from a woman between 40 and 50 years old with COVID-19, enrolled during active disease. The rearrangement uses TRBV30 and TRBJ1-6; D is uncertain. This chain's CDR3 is CAWRSSSSYNSPLHF. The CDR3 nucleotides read TGTGCCTGGAGGTCTTCGAGCTCCTATAATTCACCCCTCCACTTT.